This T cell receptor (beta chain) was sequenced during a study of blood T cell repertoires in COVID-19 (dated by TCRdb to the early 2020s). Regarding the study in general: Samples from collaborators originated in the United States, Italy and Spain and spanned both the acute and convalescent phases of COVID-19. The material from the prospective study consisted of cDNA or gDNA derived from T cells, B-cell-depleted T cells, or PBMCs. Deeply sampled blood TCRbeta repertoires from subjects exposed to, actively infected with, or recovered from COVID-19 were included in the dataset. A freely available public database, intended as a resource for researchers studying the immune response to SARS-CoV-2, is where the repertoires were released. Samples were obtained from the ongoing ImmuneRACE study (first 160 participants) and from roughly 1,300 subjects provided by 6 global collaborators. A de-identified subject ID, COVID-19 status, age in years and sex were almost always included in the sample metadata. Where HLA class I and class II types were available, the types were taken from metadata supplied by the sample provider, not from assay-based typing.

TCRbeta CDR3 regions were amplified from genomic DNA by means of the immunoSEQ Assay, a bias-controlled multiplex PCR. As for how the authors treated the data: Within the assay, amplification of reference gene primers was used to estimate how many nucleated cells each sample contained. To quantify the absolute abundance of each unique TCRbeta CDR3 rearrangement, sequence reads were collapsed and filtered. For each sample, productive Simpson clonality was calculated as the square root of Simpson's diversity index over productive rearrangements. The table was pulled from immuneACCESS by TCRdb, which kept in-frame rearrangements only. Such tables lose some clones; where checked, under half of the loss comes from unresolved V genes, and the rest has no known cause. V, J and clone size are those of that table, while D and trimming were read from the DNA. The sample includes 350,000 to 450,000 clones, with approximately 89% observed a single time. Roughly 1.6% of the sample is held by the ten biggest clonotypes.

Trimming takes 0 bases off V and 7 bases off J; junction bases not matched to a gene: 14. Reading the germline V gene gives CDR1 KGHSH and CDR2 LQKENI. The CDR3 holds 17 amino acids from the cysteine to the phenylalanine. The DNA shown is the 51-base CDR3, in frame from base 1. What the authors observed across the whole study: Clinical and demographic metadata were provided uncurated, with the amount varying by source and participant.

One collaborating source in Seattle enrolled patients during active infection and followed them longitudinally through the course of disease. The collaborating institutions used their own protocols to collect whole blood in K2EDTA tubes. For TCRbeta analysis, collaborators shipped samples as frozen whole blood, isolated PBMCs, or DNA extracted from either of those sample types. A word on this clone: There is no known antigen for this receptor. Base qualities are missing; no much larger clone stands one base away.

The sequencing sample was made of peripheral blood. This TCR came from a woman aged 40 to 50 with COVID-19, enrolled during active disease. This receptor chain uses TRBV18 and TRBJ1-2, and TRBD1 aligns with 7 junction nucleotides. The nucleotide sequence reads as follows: TGTGCCAGCTCACCACCGAGCGGCAGGGGGACCCTCGGTGGCTACACCTTC. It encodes CASSPPSGRGTLGGYTF. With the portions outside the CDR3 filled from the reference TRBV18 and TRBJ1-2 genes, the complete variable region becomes NAGVMQNPRHLVRRRGQEARLRCSPMKGHSHVYWYRQLPEEGLKFMVYLQKENIIDESGMPKERFSAEFPKEGPSILRIQQVVRGDSAAYFCASSPPSGRGTLGGYTFGSGTRLTVV.